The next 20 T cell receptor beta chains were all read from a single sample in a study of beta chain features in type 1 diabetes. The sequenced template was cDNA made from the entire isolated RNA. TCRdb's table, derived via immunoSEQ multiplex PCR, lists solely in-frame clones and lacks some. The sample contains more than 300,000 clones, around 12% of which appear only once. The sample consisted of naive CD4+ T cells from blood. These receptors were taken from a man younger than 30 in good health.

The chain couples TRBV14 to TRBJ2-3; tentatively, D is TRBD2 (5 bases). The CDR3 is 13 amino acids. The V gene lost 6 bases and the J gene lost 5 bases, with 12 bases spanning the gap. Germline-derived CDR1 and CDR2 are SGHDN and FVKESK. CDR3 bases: TGTGCCAGCAGTGAGGGAGTAGGAGATACGCAGTATTTT. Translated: CASSEGVGDTQYF.

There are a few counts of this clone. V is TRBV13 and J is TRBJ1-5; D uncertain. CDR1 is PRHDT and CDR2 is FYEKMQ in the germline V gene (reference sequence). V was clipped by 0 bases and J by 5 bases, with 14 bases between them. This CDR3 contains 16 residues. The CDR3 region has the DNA TGTGCCAGCAGCTTAGGGGGGTCCGGGGATTATCAGCCCCAGCATTTT. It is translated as CASSLGGSGDYQPQHF.

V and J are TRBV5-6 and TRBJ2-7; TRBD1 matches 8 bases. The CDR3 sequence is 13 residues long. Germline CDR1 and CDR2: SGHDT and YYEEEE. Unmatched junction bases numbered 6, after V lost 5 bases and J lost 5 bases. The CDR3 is CASRLTGAHEQYF. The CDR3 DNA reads TGTGCCAGCAGATTGACAGGGGCCCACGAGCAGTACTTC.

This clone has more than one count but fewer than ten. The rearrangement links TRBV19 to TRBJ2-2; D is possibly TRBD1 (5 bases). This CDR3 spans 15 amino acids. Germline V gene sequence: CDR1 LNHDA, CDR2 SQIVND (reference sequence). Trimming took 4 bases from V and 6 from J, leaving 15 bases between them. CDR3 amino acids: CASSSRGAWSGELFF. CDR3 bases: TGTGCCAGTAGTAGTCGTGGGGCTTGGTCCGGGGAGCTGTTTTTT. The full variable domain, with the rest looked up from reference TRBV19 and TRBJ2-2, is DGGITQSPKYLFRKEGQNVTLSCEQNLNHDAMYWYRQDPGQGLRLIYYSQIVNDFQKGDIAEGYSVSREKKESFPLTVTSAQKNPTAFYLCASSSRGAWSGELFFGEGSRLTVL.

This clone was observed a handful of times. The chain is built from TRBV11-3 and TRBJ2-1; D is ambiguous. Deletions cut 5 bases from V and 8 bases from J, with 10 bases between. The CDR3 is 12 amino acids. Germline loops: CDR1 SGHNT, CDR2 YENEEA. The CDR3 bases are TGTGCCAGCAGCGGCCAGGTAGATGAGCAGTTCTTC. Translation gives CASSGQVDEQFF. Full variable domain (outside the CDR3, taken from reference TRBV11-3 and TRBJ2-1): EAGVVQSPRYKIIEKKQPVAFWCNPISGHNTLYWYLQNLGQGPELLIRYENEEAVDDSQLPKDRFSAERLKGVDSTLKIQPAELGDSAVYLCASSGQVDEQFFGPGTRLTVL.

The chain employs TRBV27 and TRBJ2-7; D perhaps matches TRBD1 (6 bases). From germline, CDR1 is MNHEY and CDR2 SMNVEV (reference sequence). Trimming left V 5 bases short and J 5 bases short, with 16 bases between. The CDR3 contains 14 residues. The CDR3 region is CASSLRGYENEQYF. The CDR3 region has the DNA TGTGCCAGCAGTCTCAGGGGATATGAGAACGAGCAGTACTTC.

CDR3: CASRPQAGRGGELFF. CDR3 in DNA: TGTGCCAGCAGGCCCCAGGCGGGACGGGGCGGGGAGCTGTTTTTT. The genes are TRBV25-1 and TRBJ2-2; possibly TRBD2 for D (6 bases). V gave up 6 bases and J gave up 7 bases, with 18 bases separating them. Germline V gene lookup returns CDR1 MGHDK and CDR2 SYGVNS. CDR3 length: 15 residues.

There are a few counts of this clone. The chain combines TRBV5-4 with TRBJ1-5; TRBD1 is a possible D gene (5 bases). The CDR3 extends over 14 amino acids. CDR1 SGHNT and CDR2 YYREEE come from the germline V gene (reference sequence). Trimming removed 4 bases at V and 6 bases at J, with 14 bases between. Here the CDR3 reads CASSIRPGGQPQHF. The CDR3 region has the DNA TGTGCCAGCAGCATCCGACCGGGGGGTCAGCCCCAGCATTTT.

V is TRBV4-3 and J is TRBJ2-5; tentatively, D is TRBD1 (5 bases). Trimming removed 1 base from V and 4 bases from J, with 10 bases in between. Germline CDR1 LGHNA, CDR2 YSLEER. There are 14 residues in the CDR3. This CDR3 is CASSQGSGLETQYF. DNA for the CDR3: TGCGCCAGCAGCCAAGGTTCAGGGCTAGAGACCCAGTACTTC.

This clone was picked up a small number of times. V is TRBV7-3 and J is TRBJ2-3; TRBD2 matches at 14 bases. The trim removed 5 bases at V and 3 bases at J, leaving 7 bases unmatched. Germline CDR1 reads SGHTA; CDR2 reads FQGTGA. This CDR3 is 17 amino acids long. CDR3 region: CASSLRLAGGLTDTQYF. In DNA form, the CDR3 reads TGTGCCAGCAGCCTCCGACTAGCGGGGGGGCTAACAGATACGCAGTATTTT.

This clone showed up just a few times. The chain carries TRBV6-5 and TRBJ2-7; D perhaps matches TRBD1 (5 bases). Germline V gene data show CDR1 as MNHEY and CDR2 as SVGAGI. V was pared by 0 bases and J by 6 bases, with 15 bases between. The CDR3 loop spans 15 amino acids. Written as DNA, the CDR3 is TGTGCCAGCAGTTACTCGGGGCTCACCCCCTCCGAGCAGTACTTC. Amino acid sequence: CASSYSGLTPSEQYF.

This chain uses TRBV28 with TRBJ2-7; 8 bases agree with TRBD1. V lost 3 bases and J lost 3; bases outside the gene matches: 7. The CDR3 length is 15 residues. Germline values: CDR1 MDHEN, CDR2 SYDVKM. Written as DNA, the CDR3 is TGTGCCAGCAGTTTGCCCGGGACAGGACTCTACGAGCAGTACTTC. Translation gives CASSLPGTGLYEQYF.

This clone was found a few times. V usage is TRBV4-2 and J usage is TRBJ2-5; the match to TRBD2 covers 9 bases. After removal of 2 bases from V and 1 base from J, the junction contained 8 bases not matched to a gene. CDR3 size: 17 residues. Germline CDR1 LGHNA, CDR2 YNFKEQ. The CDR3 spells CASSQLRGRGGQETQYF. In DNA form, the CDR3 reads TGTGCCAGCAGCCAACTTCGAGGGCGGGGGGGCCAAGAGACCCAGTACTTC.

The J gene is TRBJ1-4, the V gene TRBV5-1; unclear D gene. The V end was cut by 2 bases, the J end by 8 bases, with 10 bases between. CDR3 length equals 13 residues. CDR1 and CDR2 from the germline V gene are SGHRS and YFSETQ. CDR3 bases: TGCGCCAGCAGCTTTTCCCCGGGGGAAAAACTGTTTTTT. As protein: CASSFSPGEKLFF.

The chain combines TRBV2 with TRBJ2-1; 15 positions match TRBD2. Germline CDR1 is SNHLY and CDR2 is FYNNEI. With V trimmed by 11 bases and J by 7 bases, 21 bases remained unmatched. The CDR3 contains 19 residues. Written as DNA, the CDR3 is TGTGCCGCAGCCCGGACGGGACTAGCGGGGGGTACGGGTGGGAATGAGCAGTTCTTC. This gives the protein CAAARTGLAGGTGGNEQFF. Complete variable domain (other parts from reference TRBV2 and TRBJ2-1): EPEVTQTPSHQVTQMGQEVILRCVPISNHLYFYWYRQILGQKVEFLVSFYNNEISEKSEIFDDQFSVERPDGSNFTLKIRSTKLEDSAMYFCAAARTGLAGGTGGNEQFFGPGTRLTVL.

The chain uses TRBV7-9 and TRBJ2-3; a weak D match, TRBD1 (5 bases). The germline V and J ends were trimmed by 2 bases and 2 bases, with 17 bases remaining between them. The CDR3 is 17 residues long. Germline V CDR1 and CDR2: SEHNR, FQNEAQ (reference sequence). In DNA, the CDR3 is TGTGCCAGCAGCTTAAGGCAGGGCTATTCACCCACAGATACGCAGTATTTT. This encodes CASSLRQGYSPTDTQYF.

The CDR3 DNA follows: TGTGCCAGCAGTGAAGCGCATCCTTTGAGGCCCCAGCATTTT. Protein: CASSEAHPLRPQHF. The V and J genes are TRBV6-1 and TRBJ1-5; D is unclear. Per the germline V gene, CDR1 is MNHNS and CDR2 is SASEGT. Trimming pared 0 bases from V and 9 bases from J, leaving 12 bases between. This CDR3 region has 14 residues.

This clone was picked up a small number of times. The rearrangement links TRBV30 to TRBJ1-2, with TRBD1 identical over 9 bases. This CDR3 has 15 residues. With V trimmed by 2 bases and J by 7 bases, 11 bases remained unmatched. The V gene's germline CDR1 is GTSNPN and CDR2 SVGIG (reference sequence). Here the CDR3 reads CAWSQHGTGSSGYTF. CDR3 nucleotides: TGTGCCTGGAGTCAGCACGGGACAGGGTCTTCTGGCTACACCTTC.

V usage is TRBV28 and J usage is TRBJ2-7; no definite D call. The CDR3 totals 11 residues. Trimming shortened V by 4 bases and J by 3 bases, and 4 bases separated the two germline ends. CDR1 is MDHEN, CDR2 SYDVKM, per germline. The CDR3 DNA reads TGTGCCAGCAGTTATAACTACGAGCAGTACTTC. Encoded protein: CASSYNYEQYF. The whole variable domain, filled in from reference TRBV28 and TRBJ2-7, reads DVKVTQSSRYLVKRTGEKVFLECVQDMDHENMFWYRQDPGLGLRLIYFSYDVKMKEKGDIPEGYSVSREKKERFSLILESASTNQTSMYLCASSYNYEQYFGPGTRLTVT.

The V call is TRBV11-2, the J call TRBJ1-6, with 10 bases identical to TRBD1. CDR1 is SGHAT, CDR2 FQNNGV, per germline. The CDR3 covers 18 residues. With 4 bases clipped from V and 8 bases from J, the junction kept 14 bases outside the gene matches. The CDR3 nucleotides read TGTGCCAGCAGCTCAACCAGCCGGGACAGGGGCGCATATTCACCCCTCCACTTT. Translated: CASSSTSRDRGAYSPLHF.